A single sample is the source of the 23 T cell receptor beta chains below, sequenced in a study of T-cell reconstitution after alpha-beta-depleted transplantation in children. During its preparation, the TCRbeta library received unique molecular identifiers. TCRdb processed the PCR reads anew with MiXCR; each CDR3 protein has one entry. Here the sample spans 500,000 to 600,000 distinct CDR3 sequences, less than 35% being singletons. Specimen: PBMCs from the stem cell graft donor, collected from the stem cell graft. These receptor sequences come from a human donor who donated a stem cell graft to a child with aplastic anemia.

The V gene is TRBV30, the J gene TRBJ2-2; 9 nucleotides align to TRBD1. CDR1 and CDR2 from the germline V gene are GTSNPN and SVGIG (reference sequence). This CDR3 is built from 18 residues. V lost 2 bases and J lost 5; bases outside the gene matches: 15. This chain's CDR3 is CAWSTLGVTGGNTGELFF. The CDR3 nucleotides read TGTGCCTGGAGTACCCTAGGGGTGACAGGGGGTAATACCGGGGAGCTGTTTTTT.

The J gene is TRBJ1-2, the V gene TRBV11-2; D possibly corresponds to TRBD1 (5 bases). This CDR3 has 13 residues. CDR1 and CDR2 from the germline V gene are SGHAT and FQNNGV. V was cut by 4 bases and J by 4 bases, with 10 bases left in between. CDR3 nucleotides: TGTGCCAGCAGCTCATCCAGGGTCTATGGCTACACCTTC. This gives the protein CASSSSRVYGYTF.

This chain joins TRBV4-3 and TRBJ2-7, with a tentative D call TRBD1 (8 bases). The CDR3 extends over 15 amino acids. Germline CDR1 reads LGHNA; CDR2 reads YSLEER. Trimming removed 3 bases at V and 6 bases at J, with 18 bases between. This chain's CDR3 is CASSHSGQGGLEQYF. CDR3 bases: TGCGCCAGCAGCCATTCCGGACAGGGAGGGCTCGAGCAGTACTTC.

The chain couples TRBV7-2 to TRBJ2-7; TRBD2 matches at 8 bases. The J segment lost 2 bases and the V segment lost 5 bases, leaving 5 bases of the junction unmatched. The CDR3 spans 14 residues. Germline V gene lookup returns CDR1 SGHTA and CDR2 FQGNSA. The CDR3 protein is CASSQTSAAYEQYF. The CDR3 region has the DNA TGTGCCAGCAGCCAGACTAGCGCGGCCTACGAGCAGTACTTC.

There are a few counts of this clonotype. The chain links TRBV6-1 to TRBJ2-3, with D tentatively TRBD1 (6 bases). Trimming took off 7 bases at V and 2 bases at J, with 16 bases between the two ends. Germline CDR1 MNHNS, CDR2 SASEGT. This CDR3 region has 15 residues. As DNA, the CDR3 is TGTGCCAGCACCCGACGGACAGCTCACACAGATACGCAGTATTTT. The encoded protein is CASTRRTAHTDTQYF.

CDR3 coding DNA: TGTGCCAGCAGGGGGTTGGCGGGTTCACCCCTCCACTTT. Residues: CASRGLAGSPLHF. V usage is TRBV7-9 and J usage is TRBJ1-6, with D hard to call. Germline lookup yields CDR1 SEHNR and CDR2 FQNEAQ (reference sequence). V lost 6 bases and J lost 9, with 12 bases in between. The CDR3 loop spans 13 amino acids.

The chain employs TRBV30 and TRBJ1-6; D perhaps matches TRBD1 (6 bases). The V end was cut by 3 bases, the J end by 7 bases, with 16 bases between. Germline V CDR1 and CDR2: GTSNPN, SVGIG (reference sequence). The CDR3 covers 15 residues. For the CDR3, the DNA is TGTGCCTGGAGAGCCCCGGACAGAAGCAATTCACCCCTCCACTTT. Translation gives CAWRAPDRSNSPLHF.

The V gene is TRBV3-1, the J gene TRBJ2-1; the match to TRBD2 covers 8 bases. J gave up 7 bases and V 4 bases, and 12 bases lay outside the gene matches. CDR1 LGHDT and CDR2 YNNKEL come from the germline V gene (reference sequence). The CDR3 has 16 amino acids. CDR3 region: CASSPAKGLGDNEQFF. The CDR3 DNA reads as TGTGCCAGCAGCCCTGCGAAGGGACTAGGTGATAATGAGCAGTTCTTC.

The rearrangement links TRBV20-1 to TRBJ2-3, with D perhaps given as TRBD1 or TRBD2 (5 bases each). V lost 0 bases, J lost 3 bases, and 13 bases lay in between. The CDR3 length is 15 residues. Germline CDR1 is DFQATT and CDR2 is SNEGSKA (reference sequence). The CDR3 DNA follows: TGCAGTGCTAGAGATCTGACGGGACGGACAGATACGCAGTATTTT. Residues: CSARDLTGRTDTQYF.

V is TRBV6-1 and J is TRBJ2-4; TRBD1 matches 8 bases. V shed 7 bases, J shed 0 bases, and the junction held 5 bases outside the gene matches. The CDR3 is made up of 15 amino acids. Looked up from germline, CDR1 is MNHNS and CDR2 is SASEGT. This chain's CDR3 is CASTGTGAAKNIQYF. In DNA form, the CDR3 reads TGTGCCAGCACCGGGACAGGAGCAGCCAAAAACATTCAGTACTTC.

V usage is TRBV7-2 and J usage is TRBJ1-3; tentative D call: TRBD1 (5 bases). Looked up from germline, CDR1 is SGHTA and CDR2 is FQGNSA. V shed 4 bases and J shed 0 bases, with 10 bases lying between them. This CDR3 comprises 15 residues. CDR3 region: CASSSRQSSGNTIYF. CDR3 sequence (DNA): TGTGCCAGCAGCTCTCGACAGAGCTCTGGAAACACCATATATTTT.

This clonotype has a handful of counts. The chain uses TRBV15 and TRBJ1-5; maybe TRBD1 (6 bases). The CDR3 has 17 amino acids. CDR1 is LNHNV, CDR2 YYDKDF, per germline (reference sequence). Deletions cut 0 bases from V and 5 bases from J, with 17 bases between. DNA for the CDR3: TGTGCCACCAGCAGAGATTCGGGGGCCTCCTACTATCAGCCCCAGCATTTT. Amino acid sequence: CATSRDSGASYYQPQHF.

The V and J genes are TRBV19 and TRBJ2-3; 7 bases are a match to TRBD2. CDR1 is LNHDA, CDR2 SQIVND, per germline (reference sequence). The J segment lost 6 bases and the V segment lost 7 bases, leaving 13 bases of the junction unmatched. The CDR3 sequence is 15 residues long. The CDR3 loop is CASTNGGERVDTQYF. The CDR3 DNA reads as TGTGCCAGTACCAATGGGGGGGAAAGGGTGGATACGCAGTATTTT.

The chain combines TRBV4-2 with TRBJ1-3, with TRBD1 as a possible D gene (6 bases). Germline loops: CDR1 LGHNA, CDR2 YNFKEQ. This CDR3 comprises 15 residues. V was trimmed by 6 bases and J by 2 bases, leaving 14 bases between them. For the CDR3, the DNA is TGTGCCAGCAGTCCGGATTGGACAGCTGGAAACACCATATATTTT. This codes for CASSPDWTAGNTIYF.

This clonotype was observed a few times. The genes are TRBV12-3 or TRBV12-4 and TRBJ1-2; 7 positions match TRBD1. V dropped 6 bases and J dropped 14; count of bases not matched to a gene: 9. This CDR3 is built from 11 residues. CDR3 in amino acids: CASSRQGERTF. DNA of the CDR3: TGTGCCAGCAGCCGTCAGGGGGAGAGAACCTTC.

For the CDR3, the DNA is TGCAGCGTTGGGGTGTCGGGGACAGGGGCAGATACGCAGTATTTT. Encoded protein: CSVGVSGTGADTQYF. The chain combines TRBV29-1 with TRBJ2-3, with 10 bases aligning to TRBD1. The CDR3 has 15 residues. Germline trimming cut 4 bases from V and 4 bases from J; bases unmatched to any gene: 8. Germline CDR1 SQVTM, CDR2 ANQGSEA.

The CDR3 region is CASSRRLGYEQYV. The CDR3 coding sequence is TGTGCCAGCTCACGACGCCTCGGCTACGAGCAGTACGTC. The rearrangement links TRBV18 to TRBJ2-7; unclear D gene. The V end lost 4 bases, the J end lost 3 bases, and 10 bases lay between the germline ends. The germline gives CDR1 KGHSH, CDR2 LQKENI. The CDR3 runs to 13 residues.

The V gene is TRBV14, the J gene TRBJ1-1; tentatively, D is TRBD1 (6 bases). CDR3 size: 13 residues. The V gene lost 3 bases and the J gene lost 3 bases, with 8 bases spanning the gap. Germline assignment: CDR1 SGHDN and CDR2 FVKESK. The DNA of the CDR3 is TGTGCCAGCAGCCAGTGGACAGACACTGAAGCTTTCTTT. This translates into CASSQWTDTEAFF. Full variable domain (rest looked up from reference TRBV14 and TRBJ1-1): EAGVTQFPSHSVIEKGQTVTLRCDPISGHDNLYWYRRVMGKEIKFLLHFVKESKQDESGMPNNRFLAERTGGTYSTLKVQPAELEDSGVYFCASSQWTDTEAFFGQGTRLTVV.

CDR3: CAISDGPGSTYEQYV. For the CDR3, the DNA is TGTGCCATCAGTGACGGCCCAGGGTCAACCTACGAGCAGTACGTC. The chain recombines TRBV10-3 with TRBJ2-7, with D possibly being TRBD1 (5 bases). The V end lost 3 bases, the J end lost 2 bases, and 14 bases lay between the germline ends. CDR3 length: 15 amino acids. Germline CDR1 reads ENHRY; CDR2 reads SYGVKD.

V and J are TRBV27 and TRBJ2-1; no definite D call. The V gene's germline CDR1 is MNHEY and CDR2 SMNVEV (reference sequence). The CDR3 has 15 residues. Trimming stripped 2 bases from V and 4 bases from J, with 12 bases between. The chain's CDR3 is CASSLKGNEYNEQFF. CDR3 nucleotides: TGTGCCAGCAGTTTAAAAGGGAATGAGTACAATGAGCAGTTCTTC.

This clonotype has only a few counts. The chain is built from TRBV12-3 or TRBV12-4 and TRBJ1-1; possibly TRBD1 for D (5 bases). The CDR3 contains 14 residues. V lost 4 bases and J 4 bases, leaving 13 bases between the germline ends. CDR3: CASSSQGLTTEAFF. In DNA form, the CDR3 reads TGTGCCAGCAGTTCCCAGGGATTGACCACTGAAGCTTTCTTT.

This clonotype was counted a few times. The chain links TRBV29-1 to TRBJ1-4, with D perhaps TRBD1 (5 bases). Germline values: CDR1 SQVTM, CDR2 ANQGSEA. The CDR3 is made up of 14 amino acids. V lost 5 bases and J 6 bases, leaving 16 bases between the germline ends. The CDR3 nucleotides are TGCAGCGTTTCAAGTTGGGACGGAGATGAAAAACTGTTTTTT. It encodes CSVSSWDGDEKLFF.

This clonotype was found a few times. The CDR3 DNA is TGTGCCAGCAGCCCCAGTGGCGCCCGCTCCTACGAGCAGTACTTC. Its protein product is CASSPSGARSYEQYF. The J gene is TRBJ2-7, the V gene TRBV13; D is undetermined. The CDR3 sequence is 15 residues long. V was cut by 5 bases and J by 0 bases, with 14 bases left in between. Germline V gives CDR1 PRHDT, CDR2 FYEKMQ (reference sequence).